The 18 T cell receptor beta chains below were found in one sample sequenced in a study of blood T cells in healthy people across ages. With a J-beta primer mix and a sample-barcoded 5' primer, a second PCR ran about 6 to 11 cycles. MiXCR, applied by TCRdb to the 5' RACE reads, yields one record per CDR3 protein. The profile shows hundreds of thousands of distinct CDR3 sequences, 20% to 25% of them singletons. These data are also associated with another study on T cells of mothers and their children.

The sample comprised blood. Every receptor here comes from a boy younger than 18 in good health.

Only a few counts were recorded for this clonotype. The CDR3 spells CASSEVPDQPQHF. CDR3 in DNA: TGTGCCAGCAGTGAAGTGCCAGATCAGCCCCAGCATTTT. The chain joins TRBV6-1 to TRBJ1-5, with D unclear. This CDR3 is built from 13 residues. Germline V gives CDR1 MNHNS, CDR2 SASEGT. Trimming removed 1 base at V and 5 bases at J, with 6 bases between.

This clonotype was seen more than once but under ten times. V gene TRBV7-2 combines with J gene TRBJ2-2; TRBD2 agrees at 7 bases. J gave up 9 bases and V 2 bases, and 12 bases lay outside the gene matches. CDR3 length equals 16 residues. Looked up from germline, CDR1 is SGHTA and CDR2 is FQGNSA. This CDR3 is CASSLRPGGGDRELFF. CDR3 in DNA: TGTGCCAGCAGCTTACGTCCGGGGGGAGGCGACCGGGAGCTGTTTTTT. Full variable domain (outside the CDR3, taken from reference TRBV7-2 and TRBJ2-2): GAGVSQSPSNKVTEKGKDVELRCDPISGHTALYWYRQSLGQGLEFLIYFQGNSAPDKSGLPSDRFSAERTGGSVSTLTIQRTQQEDSAVYLCASSLRPGGGDRELFFGEGSRLTVL.

A few counts support this clonotype. This rearrangement joins TRBV6-5 to TRBJ1-5; D is possibly TRBD1 (5 bases). The CDR3 has 13 amino acids. Between the trimmed V and J ends, which lost 2 bases and 7 bases, there was a span of 9 bases. Germline CDR1 is MNHEY and CDR2 is SVGAGI. Here the CDR3 DNA reads TGTGCCAGCAGTTACGGGGGGAGCCAGCCCCAGCATTTT. Amino acids: CASSYGGSQPQHF.

The CDR3 reads CASSTRGVGNIQYF. The CDR3 DNA reads TGTGCCAGCAGCACCAGGGGTGTTGGGAACATTCAGTACTTC. The chain has TRBV13 and TRBJ2-4; TRBD1 is a possible D gene (6 bases). V was clipped by 5 bases and J by 7 bases, with 15 bases between them. Germline CDR1 PRHDT, CDR2 FYEKMQ (reference sequence). The CDR3 totals 14 residues.

The V and J genes are TRBV27 and TRBJ2-1, with D perhaps matching TRBD2 (7 bases). Trimming pared 8 bases from V and 0 bases from J, leaving 17 bases between. Germline CDR1 MNHEY, CDR2 SMNVEV (reference sequence). This CDR3 contains 16 residues. This CDR3 reads CASYTGGYSSYNEQFF. The CDR3 DNA follows: TGTGCCAGCTATACGGGGGGCTACAGCTCCTACAATGAGCAGTTCTTC.

The V call is TRBV5-6, the J call TRBJ2-1; the match to TRBD2 covers 15 bases. Unmatched junction bases numbered 3, after V lost 0 bases and J lost 8 bases. CDR1 and CDR2 from the germline V gene are SGHDT and YYEEEE. The CDR3 is made up of 16 amino acids. CDR3 bases: TGTGCCAGCAGCTTGGGGACTAGCGGGAGGGCCTATGAGCAGTTCTTC. It codes for CASSLGTSGRAYEQFF.

The gene calls are TRBV12-3 or TRBV12-4 and TRBJ1-1, with D uncertain. V was trimmed by 3 bases and J by 3 bases, leaving 14 bases between them. The CDR3 has 15 amino acids. The CDR3 spells CASSFSGRRDTEAFF. For the CDR3, the DNA is TGTGCCAGCAGTTTTTCGGGGAGGCGGGACACTGAAGCTTTCTTT.

The rearrangement links TRBV2 to TRBJ2-4; 7 nucleotides align to TRBD1. This CDR3 has 14 amino acids. The germline V gene has CDR1 SNHLY and CDR2 FYNNEI. V shed 5 bases and J 5 bases; nucleotides not matched to a gene: 6. The CDR3: CASSRPDRENIQYF. Here the CDR3 DNA reads TGTGCCAGCAGTAGACCCGACAGGGAAAACATTCAGTACTTC. The whole variable domain, filled in from reference TRBV2 and TRBJ2-4, reads EPEVTQTPSHQVTQMGQEVILRCVPISNHLYFYWYRQILGQKVEFLVSFYNNEISEKSEIFDDQFSVERPDGSNFTLKIRSTKLEDSAMYFCASSRPDRENIQYFGAGTRLSVL.

The chain combines TRBV12-3 or TRBV12-4 with TRBJ2-4; maybe TRBD2 (6 bases). This CDR3 contains 13 residues. The V and J ends lost 6 bases and 8 bases respectively, with 14 bases between them. For the CDR3, the DNA is TGTGCCAGCAGACTCACAGGAGGGGACATTCAGTACTTC. Protein product: CASRLTGGDIQYF.

This chain uses TRBV3-1 with TRBJ2-5; D possibly corresponds to TRBD2 (6 bases). V dropped 4 bases and J dropped 5 bases, with 17 bases sitting between them. The CDR3 contains 15 residues. The V gene's germline CDR1 is LGHDT and CDR2 YNNKEL (reference sequence). CDR3 DNA: TGTGCCAGCAGCCCCGAGGCACTAGCCGGCGAGACCCAGTACTTC. This gives the protein CASSPEALAGETQYF.

This clonotype was seen more than once but under ten times. A junction end diverges from the germline sequence, so it may reflect a read error. This sequence joins TRBV20-1 and TRBJ2-5, with 8 bases fitting TRBD1. The germline gives CDR1 DFQATT, CDR2 SNEGSKA (reference sequence). The CDR3 covers 14 residues. The CDR3 nucleotides are TGCAGTGCTAAGGGGTCAGGGGGCCGGGAGACCCAGTATTTC. Its protein is CSAKGSGGRETQYF.

This chain links TRBV13 with TRBJ1-3, with 11 nucleotides matching TRBD1. J lost 5 bases, V lost 5 bases, and 5 bases had no gene match. In germline, CDR1 is PRHDT, CDR2 FYEKMQ (reference sequence). This CDR3 region has 15 residues. The chain's CDR3 is CASSLGQGGRNTIYF. The CDR3 bases are TGTGCCAGCAGCCTGGGACAGGGGGGTAGAAACACCATATATTTT.

The J gene is TRBJ2-1, the V gene TRBV29-1; the match to TRBD2 covers 7 bases. The J call may be in error: the DNA end matches TRBJ2-7 better. This CDR3 is 14 amino acids long. Germline lookup yields CDR1 SQVTM and CDR2 ANQGSEA. The CDR3 region is CSVEASGQHYEQYF. CDR3 sequence (DNA): TGCAGCGTTGAGGCTAGCGGACAACATTACGAGCAGTACTTC.

V and J are TRBV14 and TRBJ2-2; possible D gene TRBD1, 6 bases. The V gene lost 8 bases and the J gene lost 6 bases, with 16 bases spanning the gap. The CDR3 has 14 residues. Germline-derived CDR1 and CDR2 are SGHDN and FVKESK. The chain's CDR3 is CASSTQGGAGELFF. As DNA, the CDR3 is TGTGCCAGCTCAACACAGGGTGGAGCCGGGGAGCTGTTTTTT.

This clonotype came up a few times. This sequence joins TRBV12-3 or TRBV12-4 and TRBJ2-1; D gene ambiguous. V lost 3 bases, J lost 1 base, and 10 bases lay in between. The CDR3 spans 15 residues. The CDR3 region is CASSFPTVSYNEQFF. CDR3 sequence (DNA): TGTGCCAGCAGTTTTCCCACAGTTTCCTACAATGAGCAGTTCTTC.

The chain recombines TRBV4-2 with TRBJ1-2; 8 bases are shared with TRBD1. Losses at the gene ends were 0 bases for V and 4 bases for J; bases not matched to a gene: 7. Germline V CDR1 and CDR2: LGHNA, YNFKEQ. CDR3 length: 16 amino acids. CDR3 in DNA: TGTGCCAGCAGCCAAGAGGGGAGCACAGGGGGCTATGGCTACACCTTC. It translates to CASSQEGSTGGYGYTF.

The sample holds a few counts of this clonotype. The chain has TRBV29-1 and TRBJ2-5, with unresolved D. Germline CDR1 is SQVTM and CDR2 is ANQGSEA. Trimming pared 5 bases from V and 5 bases from J, leaving 12 bases between. This CDR3 is built from 12 residues. The CDR3 sequence: CSVSDGAETQYF. The CDR3 nucleotides are TGCAGCGTTTCAGACGGCGCGGAGACCCAGTACTTC.

This clonotype was counted many times. The chain uses TRBV12-3 or TRBV12-4 and TRBJ2-1; D remains ambiguous. The CDR3 sequence is 15 residues long. The ends were cut back, 0 bases at V and 0 bases at J, with 6 bases in the middle. The CDR3 protein is CASSLAPSSYNEQFF. The CDR3 DNA is TGTGCCAGCAGTTTAGCGCCCAGCTCCTACAATGAGCAGTTCTTC.